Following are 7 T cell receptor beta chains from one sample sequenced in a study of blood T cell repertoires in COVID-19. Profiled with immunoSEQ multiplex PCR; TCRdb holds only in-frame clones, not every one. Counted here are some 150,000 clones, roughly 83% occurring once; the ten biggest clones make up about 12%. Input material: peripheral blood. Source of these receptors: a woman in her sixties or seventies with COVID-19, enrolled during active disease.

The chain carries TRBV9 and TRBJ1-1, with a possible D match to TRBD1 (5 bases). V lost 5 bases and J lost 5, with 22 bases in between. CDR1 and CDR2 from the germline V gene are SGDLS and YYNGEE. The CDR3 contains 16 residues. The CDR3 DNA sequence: TGTGCCAGCAGGACCCTACAGGCCCCGGGTATGACTGAAGCTTTCTTT. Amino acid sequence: CASRTLQAPGMTEAFF.

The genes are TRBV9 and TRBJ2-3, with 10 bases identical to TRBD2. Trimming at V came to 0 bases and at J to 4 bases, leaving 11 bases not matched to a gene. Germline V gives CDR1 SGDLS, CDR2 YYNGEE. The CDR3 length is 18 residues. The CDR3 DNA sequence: TGTGCCAGCAGCGTAGCCCTACGGGTAGCGGGAGGCTCAGATACGCAGTATTTT. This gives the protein CASSVALRVAGGSDTQYF.

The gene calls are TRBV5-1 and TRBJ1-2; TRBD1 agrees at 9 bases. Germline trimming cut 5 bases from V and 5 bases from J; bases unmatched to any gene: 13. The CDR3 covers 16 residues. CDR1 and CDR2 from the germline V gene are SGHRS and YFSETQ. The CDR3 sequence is CASRQGAEGLGYGYTF. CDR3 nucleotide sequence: TGCGCCAGCAGACAGGGGGCTGAGGGACTGGGTTATGGCTACACCTTC. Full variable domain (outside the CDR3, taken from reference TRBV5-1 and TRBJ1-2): KAGVTQTPRYLIKTRGQQVTLSCSPISGHRSVSWYQQTPGQGLQFLFEYFSETQRNKGNFPGRFSGRQFSNSRSEMNVSTLELGDSALYLCASRQGAEGLGYGYTFGSGTRLTVV.

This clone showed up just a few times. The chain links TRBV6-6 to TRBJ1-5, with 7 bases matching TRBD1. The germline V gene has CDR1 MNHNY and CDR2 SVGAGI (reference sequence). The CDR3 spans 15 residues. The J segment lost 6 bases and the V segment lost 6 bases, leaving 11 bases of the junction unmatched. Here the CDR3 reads CASRPGQDRSQPQHF. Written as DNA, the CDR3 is TGTGCCAGCAGACCCGGACAGGATCGGAGTCAGCCCCAGCATTTT.

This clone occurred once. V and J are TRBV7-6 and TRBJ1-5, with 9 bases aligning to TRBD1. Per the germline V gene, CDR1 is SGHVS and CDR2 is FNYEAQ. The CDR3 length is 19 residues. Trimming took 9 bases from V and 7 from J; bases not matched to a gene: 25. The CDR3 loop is CARVGCPTVGTGLRQPQHF. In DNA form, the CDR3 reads TGTGCCAGAGTAGGATGTCCGACTGTGGGGACAGGGCTGAGGCAGCCCCAGCATTTT.

CDR3 sequence reads: CASSPDAGSTVTEAFF. In nucleotides, the CDR3 is TGTGCCAGCTCACCAGACGCAGGGTCAACTGTAACTGAAGCTTTCTTT. The chain combines TRBV18 with TRBJ1-1, with D maybe TRBD1 (5 bases). This CDR3 has 16 residues. The V end was cut by 2 bases, the J end by 5 bases, with 18 bases between. CDR1 and CDR2 from the germline V gene are KGHSH and LQKENI.

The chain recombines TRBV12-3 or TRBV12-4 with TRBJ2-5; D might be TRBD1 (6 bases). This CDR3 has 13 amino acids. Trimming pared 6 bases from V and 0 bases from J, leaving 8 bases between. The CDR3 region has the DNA TGTGCCAGCAGCCGGGACAACCAAGAGACCCAGTACTTC. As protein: CASSRDNQETQYF.